The entry below describes one T cell receptor beta chain. The antigen remains undetermined. Time point indicated: peripheral blood 6 weeks after treatment start. This entry comes from a study of PD-L1 blockade in urothelial cancer. Background on the study: Patients' atezolizumab regimen, 1,200 mg intravenously every 3 weeks, began in about 2014. Analysis of the blood was performed 3 weeks (second dose) and 6 weeks after treatment start.

With 11 bases clipped from V and 9 bases from J, the junction kept 6 bases outside the gene matches. There are 13 residues in the CDR3. CDR1 and CDR2 from the germline V gene are ENHRY and SYGVKD. The study's findings and limits: Tumor-associated TCR clones expanded more in blood at 3 weeks in patients with durable benefit.

The data were produced by immunoSEQ multiplex PCR, yet TCRdb's version contains in-frame clones alone and is incomplete. This table has about 120,000 clones, approximately 90% appearing once. This receptor was taken from a man aged 55 to 69 with urothelial cancer. The chain is built from TRBV10-3 and TRBJ2-1, with 14 bases aligning to TRBD2. The sample here was PBMCs, taken around atezolizumab (anti-PD-L1) treatment. The CDR3 nucleotides read TGTGCCGCCCGACTAGCGGGGGGGGGTGAGCAGTTCTTC. It yields the protein CAARLAGGGEQFF.